The entry that follows covers one TCR beta chain sequence. Some clones are missing from TCRdb's copy, which holds only in-frame ones; the method was immunoSEQ multiplex PCR. The repertoire has about 49,000 clones, roughly 83% of them found once; the top ten carry around 13%. These data belong to a study of blood T cell repertoires in COVID-19. The overall study: Sources were T cells, B-cell-depleted T cells, or PBMCs; the material itself was cDNA or gDNA.

Unmatched junction bases numbered 5, after V lost 6 bases and J lost 0 bases. The CDR3 is 14 residues long. The germline CDR1 and CDR2 sequences are MNHEY and SMNVEV (reference sequence). This chain connects TRBV27 to TRBJ2-7; TRBD1 matches at 7 bases. The sequencing input was peripheral blood. This TCR was recovered from a human donor in a cohort sampled during active COVID-19. CDR3 nucleotide sequence: TGTGCCAGCAGGGGAAGACAGGGCTCCTACGAGCAGTACTTC. Amino acids: CASRGRQGSYEQYF.